The text below deals with one T cell receptor beta chain. Antigen unknown. The donors, all of them Caucasian adults, lived in Nashville, Tennessee. These data originate in a study of shared clonotypes between healthy human individuals. Study-wide points: Rarefaction analysis demonstrated incomplete sorted-subset sequencing notwithstanding large depth.

Sequencing was performed with immunoSEQ multiplex PCR; in TCRdb, only in-frame clones are kept and a portion is missing. This sample has a few million clones, with more than 90% found just once. This CDR3 region has 13 residues. Germline V gene lookup returns CDR1 SGHNT and CDR2 YYREEE (reference sequence). Trimming removed 5 bases at V and 0 bases at J, with 9 bases between. This clonotype originated in a man younger than 35 in good health. The sample consisted of naive CD4+ T cells sorted from blood. Specified subset: CD45RA+ positively selected. V gene TRBV5-4 combines with J gene TRBJ2-7; D ambiguous. The DNA for the CDR3 is TGTGCCAGCAGTACCGGGTCCTCCTACGAGCAGTACTTC. It is translated as CASSTGSSYEQYF.